The text below deals with one T cell receptor beta chain. From blood, roughly 250-550 ng of genomic DNA served as TRB template. This record comes from a study of T and B cells in COVID-19 patients. Study summary: The recovered patients had mostly mild to moderate COVID-19 with outpatient management. The recovered cohort's median age was around 31 years, versus about 63 years in active infection.

Germline CDR1 MDHEN, CDR2 SYDVKM. The V gene lost 5 bases and the J gene lost 5 bases, with 13 bases spanning the gap. This CDR3 has 13 amino acids. TRB rearrangements were amplified by multiplex PCR with BIOMED2 TRB-A/B primers. TCRdb processed the multiplex PCR reads anew with MiXCR; each CDR3 protein has one entry. The data contain over 550 distinct CDR3 sequences, 20% to 25% of them singletons. The V call is TRBV28, the J call TRBJ2-7; tentatively, D is TRBD1 or TRBD2 (5 bases each). The clonotype originates from a human donor with active COVID-19. Sequenced sample: blood. The CDR3 reads CASSTGPTHEQYF. For the CDR3, the DNA is TGTGCCAGCAGTACGGGACCCACGCACGAGCAGTACTTC.